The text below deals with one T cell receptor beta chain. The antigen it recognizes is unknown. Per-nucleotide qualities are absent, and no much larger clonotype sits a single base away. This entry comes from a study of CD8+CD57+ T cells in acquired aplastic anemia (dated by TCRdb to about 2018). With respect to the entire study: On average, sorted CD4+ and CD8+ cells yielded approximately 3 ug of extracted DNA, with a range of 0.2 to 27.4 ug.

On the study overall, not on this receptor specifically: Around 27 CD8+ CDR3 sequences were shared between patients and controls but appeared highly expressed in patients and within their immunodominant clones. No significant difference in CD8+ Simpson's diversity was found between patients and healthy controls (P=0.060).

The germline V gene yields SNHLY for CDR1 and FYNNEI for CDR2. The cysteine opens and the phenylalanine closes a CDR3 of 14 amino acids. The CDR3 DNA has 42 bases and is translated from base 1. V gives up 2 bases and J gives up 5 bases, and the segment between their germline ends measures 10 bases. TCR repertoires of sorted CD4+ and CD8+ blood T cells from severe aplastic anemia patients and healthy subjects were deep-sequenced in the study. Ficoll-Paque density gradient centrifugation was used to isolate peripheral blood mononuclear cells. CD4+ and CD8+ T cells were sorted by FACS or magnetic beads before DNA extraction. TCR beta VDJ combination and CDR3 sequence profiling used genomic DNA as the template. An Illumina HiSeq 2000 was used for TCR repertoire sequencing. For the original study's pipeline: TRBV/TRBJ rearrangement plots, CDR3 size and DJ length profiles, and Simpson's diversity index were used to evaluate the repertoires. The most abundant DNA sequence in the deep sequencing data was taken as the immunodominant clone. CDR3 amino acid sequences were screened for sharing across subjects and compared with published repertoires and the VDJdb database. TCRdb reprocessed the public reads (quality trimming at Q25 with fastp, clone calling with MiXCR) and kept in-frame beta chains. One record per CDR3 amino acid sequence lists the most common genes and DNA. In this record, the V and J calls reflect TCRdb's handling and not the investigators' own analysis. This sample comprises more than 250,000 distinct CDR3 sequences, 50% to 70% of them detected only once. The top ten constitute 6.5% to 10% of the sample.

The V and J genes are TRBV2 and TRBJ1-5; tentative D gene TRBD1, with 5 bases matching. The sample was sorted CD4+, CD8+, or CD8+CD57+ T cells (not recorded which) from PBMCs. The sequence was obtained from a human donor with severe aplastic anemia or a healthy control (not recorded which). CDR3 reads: CASSELGVHQPQHF. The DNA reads TGTGCCAGCAGTGAATTAGGGGTTCATCAGCCCCAGCATTTT.